A single sample gave rise to the 14 T cell receptor beta chains below, sequenced in a study of blood T cells in healthy people across ages. Combining a sample-barcoded 5' primer with a J-beta primer mix, a second PCR ran for roughly 6 to 12 cycles. TCRdb re-called the 5' RACE reads through MiXCR, storing one row per CDR3 protein. The sample lists around 1,800,000 distinct CDR3 sequences, around 42% occurring once. The sample was blood. The origin of the receptors is a human donor in good health.

The chain is built from TRBV7-2 and TRBJ2-4; 8 nucleotides line up with TRBD1. Losses at the gene ends were 2 bases for V and 6 bases for J; bases not matched to a gene: 6. This CDR3 spans 15 amino acids. The germline CDR1 and CDR2 sequences are SGHTA and FQGNSA. CDR3 coding DNA: TGTGCCAGCAGCTTATTTAGAACAGGGGGAAACATTCAGTACTTC. Amino acid sequence: CASSLFRTGGNIQYF. Filled out from reference TRBV7-2 and TRBJ2-4, the complete variable domain reads GAGVSQSPSNKVTEKGKDVELRCDPISGHTALYWYRQSLGQGLEFLIYFQGNSAPDKSGLPSDRFSAERTGGSVSTLTIQRTQQEDSAVYLCASSLFRTGGNIQYFGAGTRLSVL.

This clonotype has only a few counts. The chain joins TRBV20-1 to TRBJ2-5; 11 nucleotides line up with TRBD1. This CDR3 region has 13 residues. Trimming removed 7 bases from V and 5 bases from J; junction bases left unmatched: 6. Per the germline V gene, CDR1 is DFQATT and CDR2 is SNEGSKA (reference sequence). The CDR3: CSVRTGGFETQYF. Here the CDR3 DNA reads TGCAGTGTTCGGACAGGGGGCTTTGAGACCCAGTACTTC.

This chain uses TRBV11-3 with TRBJ1-1; TRBD1 matches at 9 bases. CDR1 and CDR2 (germline): SGHNT, YENEEA. The length of the CDR3 is 17 residues. Trimming took 5 bases from V and 2 from J; bases not matched to a gene: 12. This CDR3 is CASSLSRQGGYNTEAFF. CDR3 bases: TGTGCCAGCAGCCTCTCTCGACAGGGGGGTTATAACACTGAAGCTTTCTTT.

A note on this clonotype: Its ends do not fully match the called genes, so a read error is possible. The rearrangement uses TRBV10-3 and TRBJ2-3; no clear D gene. Germline V gene lookup returns CDR1 ENHRY and CDR2 SYGVKD. The CDR3 consists of 12 residues. CDR3 residues: CAISRAEDTRYF. The CDR3 bases are TGTGCCATCTCCCGGGCGGAAGATACGCGGTATTTT.

The chain recombines TRBV5-6 with TRBJ1-2; D not resolved. Looked up from germline, CDR1 is SGHDT and CDR2 is YYEEEE. V was shortened by 1 base and J by 12 bases, with 19 bases between the two germline ends. The CDR3 spans 14 residues. The CDR3 sequence: CASSLSGRWGFDTF. CDR3 nucleotide sequence: TGTGCCAGCAGCTTGAGTGGCAGGTGGGGATTCGACACCTTC.

This chain links TRBV2 with TRBJ2-1; no definite D call. This CDR3 is built from 13 residues. V was cut by 4 bases and J by 4 bases, with 8 bases left in between. Germline V lookup: CDR1 SNHLY, CDR2 FYNNEI. CDR3 in DNA: TGTGCCAGCAGTGCGGCAGAGTACAATGAGCAGTTCTTC. Protein product: CASSAAEYNEQFF.

The V gene is TRBV6-2 or TRBV6-3, the J gene TRBJ1-2, with D unclear. CDR1 and CDR2 from the germline V gene are MNHEY and SVGEGT. The CDR3 totals 12 residues. The V end was cut by 5 bases, the J end by 7 bases, with 11 bases between. CDR3 nucleotide sequence: TGTGCCAGCAGTCGCCCATTGGGTGGCTACACCTTC. This codes for CASSRPLGGYTF.

CDR3 in amino acids: CSVGLTGAGELFF. The DNA of the CDR3 is TGCAGCGTGGGCCTCACAGGGGCCGGGGAGCTGTTTTTT. The chain joins TRBV29-1 to TRBJ2-2; 7 bases agree with TRBD1. The CDR3 has 13 amino acids. Germline CDR1 reads SQVTM; CDR2 reads ANQGSEA. V lost 6 bases to trimming and J lost 6 bases; unmatched junction nucleotides: 7.

In this sample, this clonotype turned up a few times. V gene TRBV29-1 combines with J gene TRBJ2-1, with 7 bases identical to TRBD1. The germline CDR1 and CDR2 sequences are SQVTM and ANQGSEA. CDR3 length: 14 residues. The J segment lost 4 bases and the V segment lost 3 bases, leaving 6 bases of the junction unmatched. The CDR3, as DNA: TGCAGCGTTGATAACAGGGGCGCGTACAATGAGCAGTTCTTC. This sequence encodes CSVDNRGAYNEQFF.

This clonotype has only a few counts. The chain recombines TRBV4-3 with TRBJ2-7, with D possibly matching TRBD1 (6 bases). From germline, CDR1 is LGHNA and CDR2 YSLEER. V lost 0 bases, J lost 5 bases, and 14 bases lay in between. CDR3 length equals 15 residues. CDR3 sequence reads: CASSQEQGLMDEQYF. The CDR3 nucleotides read TGCGCCAGCAGCCAAGAGCAGGGGTTAATGGACGAGCAGTACTTC.

This clonotype has just a few counts. The genes are TRBV4-2 and TRBJ2-1; 8 nucleotides match TRBD2. V gave up 4 bases and J gave up 7 bases; unmatched junction bases: 12. The CDR3 consists of 16 residues. The germline V gene encodes CDR1 LGHNA and CDR2 YNFKEQ. The CDR3 DNA is TGTGCCAGCAGCCCACTTAGCGGGGAGTTTGATAATGAGCAGTTCTTC. This encodes CASSPLSGEFDNEQFF.

The chain joins TRBV5-1 to TRBJ2-3; D is perhaps TRBD1 (6 bases). Germline-derived CDR1 and CDR2 are SGHRS and YFSETQ. CDR3 length equals 13 residues. The germline V and J ends were trimmed by 5 bases and 3 bases, with 10 bases remaining between them. CDR3 amino acids: CASRQQGTDTQYF. The CDR3 bases are TGCGCCAGCAGACAACAGGGTACAGATACGCAGTATTTT.

This clonotype was observed a handful of times. The chain has TRBV29-1 and TRBJ2-5; possibly TRBD1 or TRBD2 for D (5 bases each). V shed 4 bases and J shed 3 bases, with 18 bases lying between them. The CDR3 runs to 15 residues. In germline, CDR1 is SQVTM, CDR2 ANQGSEA. This CDR3 is CSVANRDPREETQYF. CDR3 in DNA: TGCAGCGTTGCAAACCGGGACCCTCGGGAAGAGACCCAGTACTTC.

The J gene is TRBJ1-4, the V gene TRBV6-2 or TRBV6-3, with D perhaps TRBD1 (5 bases). V was cut by 6 bases and J by 5 bases, with 16 bases left in between. This CDR3 has 15 amino acids. Germline CDR1 is MNHEY and CDR2 is SVGEGT. The CDR3 nucleotides read TGTGCCAGCAGCCCCCTCGGCAGGGACAATGAAAAACTGTTTTTT. As protein: CASSPLGRDNEKLFF.